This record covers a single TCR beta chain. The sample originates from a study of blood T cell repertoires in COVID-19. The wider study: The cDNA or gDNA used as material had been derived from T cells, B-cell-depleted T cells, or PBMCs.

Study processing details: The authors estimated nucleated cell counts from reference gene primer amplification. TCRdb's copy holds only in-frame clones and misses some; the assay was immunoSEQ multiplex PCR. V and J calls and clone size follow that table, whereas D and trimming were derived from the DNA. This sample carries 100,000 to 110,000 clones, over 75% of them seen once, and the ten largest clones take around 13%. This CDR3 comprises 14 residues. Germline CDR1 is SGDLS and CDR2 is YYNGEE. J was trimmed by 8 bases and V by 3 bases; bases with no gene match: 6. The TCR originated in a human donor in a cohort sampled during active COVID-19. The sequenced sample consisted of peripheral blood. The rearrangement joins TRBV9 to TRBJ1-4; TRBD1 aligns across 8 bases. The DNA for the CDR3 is TGTGCCAGCAGCGCCGGGACAGGCAGAGAAAAACTGTTTTTT. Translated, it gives CASSAGTGREKLFF.